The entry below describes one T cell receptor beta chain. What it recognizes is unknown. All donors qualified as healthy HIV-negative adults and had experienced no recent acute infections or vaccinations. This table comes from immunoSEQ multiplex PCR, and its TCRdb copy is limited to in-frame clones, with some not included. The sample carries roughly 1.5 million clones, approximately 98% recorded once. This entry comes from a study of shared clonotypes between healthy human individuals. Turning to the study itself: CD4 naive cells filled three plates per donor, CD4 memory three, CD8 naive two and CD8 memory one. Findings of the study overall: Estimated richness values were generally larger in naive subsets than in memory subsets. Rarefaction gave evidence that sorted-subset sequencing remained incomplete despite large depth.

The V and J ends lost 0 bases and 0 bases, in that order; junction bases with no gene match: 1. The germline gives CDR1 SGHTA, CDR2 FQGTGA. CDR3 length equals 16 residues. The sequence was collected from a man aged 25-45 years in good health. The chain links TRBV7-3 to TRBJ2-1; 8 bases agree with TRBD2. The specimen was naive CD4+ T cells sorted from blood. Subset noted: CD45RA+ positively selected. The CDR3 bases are TGTGCCAGCAGCTTAACGGGGACTAGCTCCTACAATGAGCAGTTCTTC. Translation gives CASSLTGTSSYNEQFF. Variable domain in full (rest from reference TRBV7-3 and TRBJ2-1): GAGVSQTPSNKVTEKGKYVELRCDPISGHTALYWYRQSLGQGPEFLIYFQGTGAADDSGLPNDRFFAVRPEGSVSTLKIQRTERGDSAVYLCASSLTGTSSYNEQFFGPGTRLTVL.